Following are 30 T cell receptor beta chains from one sample sequenced in a study of post-analysis software for immune sequencing data. Regarding the study as a whole: Roughly 5 TRBV segments occurring more often in patients than controls included TRBV5-6, TRBV5-1 and TRBV20-1.

The antigens for these receptors are not known. Presence of unique molecular identifiers characterized the TCR beta cDNA libraries. TCRdb recomputed calls from the PCR reads with MiXCR, one row per CDR3 protein. Of about 540,000 distinct CDR3 sequences in the sample, 30% to 40% were seen once. The sample consisted of blood. The receptors were sampled from a girl between 2 and 17 years old with multiple sclerosis.

A note on this clonotype: One junction end does not reproduce the germline sequence, and a read error may be involved. The chain has TRBV28 and TRBJ2-1; possible D gene TRBD1, 5 bases. Looked up from germline, CDR1 is MDHEN and CDR2 is SYDVKM. The CDR3 spans 16 residues. CDR3 sequence (DNA): TGTGCCAGCAGTTTAGGGGCGCTCCTCTCCTACAATGGGCAGTTCTTC. Translating gives CASSLGALLSYNGQFF.

The V gene is TRBV5-1, the J gene TRBJ1-4; perhaps TRBD1 as D (5 bases). Germline V lookup: CDR1 SGHRS, CDR2 YFSETQ. This CDR3 contains 14 residues. Between the trimmed V and J ends, which lost 4 bases and 8 bases, there was a span of 15 bases. CDR3 nucleotide sequence: TGCGCCAGCAGCGGATCAGGGTTAGGGGAAAAACTGTTTTTT. Translation gives CASSGSGLGEKLFF.

This chain uses TRBV6-6 with TRBJ1-1, with TRBD1 identical over 8 bases. This CDR3 has 14 amino acids. V lost 6 bases and J lost 3; bases outside the gene matches: 6. Germline loops: CDR1 MNHNY, CDR2 SVGAGI (reference sequence). The CDR3 DNA is TGTGCCAGCAGCGGACAGGGTCACGACACTGAAGCTTTCTTT. It translates to CASSGQGHDTEAFF.

This sequence joins TRBV20-1 and TRBJ2-3, with D uncertain. The germline V and J ends were trimmed by 6 bases and 1 base, with 8 bases remaining between them. The CDR3 extends over 12 amino acids. Per germline, CDR1 DFQATT and CDR2 SNEGSKA (reference sequence). DNA for the CDR3: TGCAGTGCCCCGGAAGGCACAGATACGCAGTATTTT. Encoded protein: CSAPEGTDTQYF.

Comments on this clonotype: An end of the junction differs from the germline gene, which may be a read error. The chain uses TRBV5-6 and TRBJ2-7; D remains unclear. This CDR3 comprises 15 residues. CDR1 and CDR2 from the germline V gene are SGHDT and YYEEEE. This chain's CDR3 is CASNLAATVSYEQYF. CDR3 in DNA: TGTGCCAGCAACTTGGCCGCGACGGTCTCCTACGAGCAGTACTTC.

This clonotype was seen more than once but under ten times. The genes are TRBV6-5 and TRBJ2-7; a weak D match, TRBD2 (6 bases). The CDR3 has 12 amino acids. Between the trimmed V and J ends, which lost 5 bases and 12 bases, there was a span of 17 bases. The germline CDR1 and CDR2 sequences are MNHEY and SVGAGI. The CDR3 bases are TGTGCCAGCAGTCCTAAAGCCGGGACTTCGTACTTC. Amino acid sequence: CASSPKAGTSYF.

In its sample, this clonotype was seen a few times. The rearrangement joins TRBV5-1 to TRBJ2-2, with D maybe TRBD2 (5 bases). Trimming left V 0 bases short and J 1 base short, with 13 bases between. This CDR3 comprises 17 residues. The germline V gene encodes CDR1 SGHRS and CDR2 YFSETQ. DNA of the CDR3: TGCGCCAGCAGCTTGGTCCCCGTGGCGGGGAACACCGGGGAGCTGTTTTTT. Protein: CASSLVPVAGNTGELFF.

Worth noting for this clonotype: A junction boundary mismatches the germline segment, possibly from a read error. The gene calls are TRBV9 and TRBJ2-1; D is unclear. CDR3 length: 17 residues. Germline CDR1 is SGDLS and CDR2 is YYNGEE. Here the CDR3 DNA reads TGTGCCGGCAGCGTGAGAGATCCAGGCAGCTCCTACAATGAGCAGTTCTTC. Translation gives CAGSVRDPGSSYNEQFF.

The chain combines TRBV20-1 with TRBJ1-5; D uncertain. Trimming removed 5 bases from V and 4 bases from J, with 9 bases in between. Germline V gene data show CDR1 as DFQATT and CDR2 as SNEGSKA (reference sequence). This CDR3 is built from 12 residues. The chain's CDR3 is CSAVRGNQPQHF. The CDR3 DNA is TGCAGTGCTGTCCGCGGGAATCAGCCCCAGCATTTT.

This CDR3 reads CSATLRGTDTQYF. The CDR3 bases are TGCAGTGCTACTCTCCGCGGCACAGATACGCAGTATTTT. V is TRBV20-1 and J is TRBJ2-3; D is uncertain. V lost 4 bases and J 1 base, leaving 9 bases between the germline ends. The length of the CDR3 is 13 residues. CDR1 is DFQATT and CDR2 is SNEGSKA in the germline V gene (reference sequence).

This clonotype was observed a few times. The chain joins TRBV12-3 or TRBV12-4 to TRBJ1-2; the D gene is possibly TRBD1 (6 bases). Trimming pared 3 bases from V and 7 bases from J, leaving 12 bases between. CDR3 length: 13 residues. The CDR3 coding sequence is TGTGCCAGCAGTTTTTTGGGGGCGCTTGGCTACACCTTC. It specifies CASSFLGALGYTF.

This clonotype showed up just a few times. V is TRBV6-5 and J is TRBJ1-4, with no clear D. V was pared by 9 bases and J by 0 bases, with 14 bases between. Germline assignment: CDR1 MNHEY and CDR2 SVGAGI. There are 15 residues in the CDR3. CDR3: CASSINLATNEKLFF. CDR3 DNA: TGTGCCAGTAGTATTAACCTTGCAACTAATGAAAAACTGTTTTTT.

The chain has TRBV5-1 and TRBJ2-5; 10 nucleotides match TRBD1. The CDR3 extends over 15 amino acids. Germline V gene data show CDR1 as SGHRS and CDR2 as YFSETQ. V was pared by 2 bases and J by 11 bases, with 12 bases of the junction left unmatched. CDR3 in amino acids: CASSLGTGVTYKQYF. CDR3 coding DNA: TGCGCCAGCAGCTTAGGGACAGGGGTGACCTACAAGCAGTACTTC.

For this clonotype: This may stem from a read error, because a much larger clone lies one nucleotide away. CDR3 bases: TGTGCCAGCAGCCCTTTAAAAGCCGGAACTGGGTGGGACGAGCAGTACTTC. It is translated as CASSPLKAGTGWDEQYF. V gene TRBV2 combines with J gene TRBJ2-7; D remains unclear. The CDR3 contains 17 residues. V was shortened by 6 bases and J by 5 bases, with 26 bases between the two germline ends. CDR1 and CDR2 (germline): SNHLY, FYNNEI.

The chain has TRBV20-1 and TRBJ2-3; tentatively, D is TRBD2 (6 bases). The CDR3 totals 14 residues. Germline V lookup: CDR1 DFQATT, CDR2 SNEGSKA (reference sequence). The V end was cut by 0 bases, the J end by 6 bases, with 13 bases between. CDR3: CSARDKGTSDTQYF. The CDR3 nucleotides read TGCAGTGCTAGAGATAAGGGGACTTCCGATACGCAGTATTTT.

J is TRBJ2-4 and V is TRBV29-1; 12 bases are a match to TRBD2. V trimming: 4 bases; J trimming: 0 bases; junction bases outside the gene matches: 7. Germline V gene lookup returns CDR1 SQVTM and CDR2 ANQGSEA. This CDR3 is 17 amino acids long. The CDR3 region is CSVGGLAGSLAKNIQYF. DNA for the CDR3: TGCAGCGTTGGGGGACTAGCGGGTTCCCTAGCCAAAAACATTCAGTACTTC. The whole variable domain, remainder taken from reference TRBV29-1 and TRBJ2-4, is SAVISQKPSRDICQRGTSLTIQCQVDSQVTMMFWYRQQPGQSLTLIATANQGSEATYESGFVIDKFPISRPNLTFSTLTVSNMSPEDSSIYLCSVGGLAGSLAKNIQYFGAGTRLSVL.

The DNA of the CDR3 is TGTGCCAGCGCCCTACAGGGGGGCAATCAGCCCCAGCATTTT. It translates to CASALQGGNQPQHF. This sequence joins TRBV12-3 or TRBV12-4 and TRBJ1-5, with TRBD1 matching 8 bases. V shed 8 bases, J shed 2 bases, and the junction held 5 bases outside the gene matches. CDR3 length: 14 residues.

The chain uses TRBV20-1 and TRBJ2-3; D is unclear. The germline V gene encodes CDR1 DFQATT and CDR2 SNEGSKA (reference sequence). The CDR3 is 16 amino acids. V gave up 1 base and J gave up 5 bases, with 19 bases separating them. CDR3 coding DNA: TGCAGTGCTAGAGGATCGATCGAGAAGTGGGGAGATACGCAGTATTTT. Residues: CSARGSIEKWGDTQYF.

The chain links TRBV11-2 to TRBJ2-5, with 11 bases lining up with TRBD2. Per the germline V gene, CDR1 is SGHAT and CDR2 is FQNNGV. The CDR3 length is 15 residues. With V trimmed by 5 bases and J by 5 bases, 7 bases remained unmatched. The chain's CDR3 is CASSLRLAGRETQYF. The CDR3 region has the DNA TGTGCCAGCAGCCTTCGACTAGCGGGGCGGGAGACCCAGTACTTC. Full variable domain (remainder filled in from reference TRBV11-2 and TRBJ2-5): EAGVAQSPRYKIIEKRQSVAFWCNPISGHATLYWYQQILGQGPKLLIQFQNNGVVDDSQLPKDRFSAERLKGVDSTLKIQPAKLEDSAVYLCASSLRLAGRETQYFGPGTRLLVL.

The CDR3 DNA sequence: TGCAGTGCTAGAGAGAGCAGGGTGGGTTCTGAAGCTTTCTTT. This sequence encodes CSARESRVGSEAFF. The chain uses TRBV20-1 and TRBJ1-1, with D possibly being TRBD1 (5 bases). The CDR3 extends over 14 amino acids. The V end lost 0 bases, the J end lost 6 bases, and 14 bases lay between the germline ends. Germline V gene data show CDR1 as DFQATT and CDR2 as SNEGSKA (reference sequence).

CDR3 nucleotides: TGTGCCAGCAGCCTTTGGGGAGAATACGAGCAGTACTTC. Encoded protein: CASSLWGEYEQYF. The chain is built from TRBV14 and TRBJ2-7; D may be TRBD2 (5 bases). The length of the CDR3 is 13 residues. Per germline, CDR1 SGHDN and CDR2 FVKESK. The V end lost 4 bases, the J end lost 4 bases, and 11 bases lay between the germline ends.

This clonotype has only one observation. This sequence joins TRBV5-1 and TRBJ2-2; 7 bases are a match to TRBD2. Trimming took 0 bases from V and 5 from J; bases not matched to a gene: 10. This CDR3 is built from 17 residues. In germline, CDR1 is SGHRS, CDR2 YFSETQ. The CDR3 DNA follows: TGCGCCAGCAGCTTGGCCACGGCGGGGGAGTTAACCGGGGAGCTGTTTTTT. Translation: CASSLATAGELTGELFF.

This clonotype was observed once. The chain employs TRBV6-2 or TRBV6-3 and TRBJ1-5; maybe TRBD1 (6 bases). Germline V gene sequence: CDR1 MNHEY, CDR2 SVGEGT. The V end was cut by 6 bases, the J end by 0 bases, with 12 bases between. The CDR3 is 15 residues long. CDR3 sequence reads: CASRTGQNSNQPQHF. The CDR3 DNA is TGTGCCAGCAGAACCGGACAGAATAGCAATCAGCCCCAGCATTTT.

This clonotype was seen only a few times. The chain recombines TRBV12-3 or TRBV12-4 with TRBJ1-1; D not certain. This CDR3 has 14 amino acids. Trimming took off 4 bases at V and 0 bases at J, with 9 bases between the two ends. The CDR3 nucleotides read TGTGCCAGCAGTTCTGAGAATTTGAACACTGAAGCTTTCTTT. This codes for CASSSENLNTEAFF.

The chain links TRBV6-5 to TRBJ2-3, with D perhaps matching TRBD1 or TRBD2 (5 bases each). V lost 0 bases to trimming and J lost 6 bases, with 13 bases between them. CDR3 length: 15 residues. Per the germline V gene, CDR1 is MNHEY and CDR2 is SVGAGI. This CDR3 reads CASSYSRGPEDTQYF. CDR3 DNA: TGTGCCAGCAGTTACTCCCGGGGCCCGGAGGATACGCAGTATTTT.

This clonotype was picked up a small number of times. This sequence joins TRBV12-3 or TRBV12-4 and TRBJ1-2, with 8 nucleotides matching TRBD1. V gave up 5 bases and J gave up 7 bases; unmatched junction bases: 9. The CDR3 has 14 residues. The CDR3 DNA follows: TGTGCCAGCAGTACCGCAGGGGGCAGATTTGGCTACACCTTC. It translates to CASSTAGGRFGYTF.

This clonotype was observed a handful of times. The chain uses TRBV4-1 and TRBJ1-1; a weak D match, TRBD1 (6 bases). The CDR3 has 16 amino acids. CDR1 is MGHRA and CDR2 is YSYEKL in the germline V gene. V lost 0 bases to trimming and J lost 0 bases, with 11 bases between them. CDR3 DNA sequence: TGCGCCAGCAGCCAAGAAGGACAGCTAATGAACACTGAAGCTTTCTTT. This codes for CASSQEGQLMNTEAFF.

This clonotype has at least ten counts. This chain joins TRBV29-1 and TRBJ2-5, with a tentative D call TRBD2 (6 bases). The V end was cut by 4 bases, the J end by 5 bases, with 17 bases between. This CDR3 comprises 14 residues. Germline CDR1 and CDR2: SQVTM and ANQGSEA. The CDR3 DNA follows: TGCAGCGTTGCAGGTTACGGGGACTGGGAGACCCAGTACTTC. Its translation: CSVAGYGDWETQYF.

The chain carries TRBV29-1 and TRBJ2-4; 9 bases map to TRBD2. The J call is in doubt because the DNA end fits TRBJ2-7 better. The germline V gene encodes CDR1 SQVTM and CDR2 ANQGSEA. This CDR3 comprises 13 residues. The chain's CDR3 is CSAFSGGTYEQYF. CDR3 coding DNA: TGCAGCGCCTTTAGCGGGGGTACCTACGAGCAGTACTTC.

In this sample, this clonotype turned up a few times. J is TRBJ2-7 and V is TRBV9; 8 bases align to TRBD1. Germline values: CDR1 SGDLS, CDR2 YYNGEE. CDR3 length equals 14 residues. V was clipped by 0 bases and J by 5 bases; unmatched bases: 4. The CDR3 reads CASSVGQGAHEQYF. The CDR3 nucleotides are TGTGCCAGCAGCGTAGGGCAGGGGGCCCACGAGCAGTACTTC.